Sequencing of this TCR beta chain was carried out in a study of T cell repertoires in cytomegalovirus infection. Across the whole study: Both recently identified HLA-C-restricted and well-studied HLA-B-restricted CMV epitopes were used in the study. The public TCR beta signatures pointed to both CMV infection and matching HLA type. Study results and caveats: The response measured ex vivo was dominated by TCR beta clonotypes (HLA-C-restricted and CMV-specific). Cumulative frequency (of public TCR beta family members) identified carriers of CMV plus the relevant HLA.

TCRdb processed the reads anew with MiXCR; each CDR3 protein has one entry. Of hundreds of thousands of distinct CDR3 sequences in the sample, 25% to 40% were seen once. The table lists this clonotype with a few counts. Its matching antigen is unknown. Sequencing used cultured CD8+ T cells from PBMCs, obtained from culture after CMV antigen stimulation. The clonotype originates from a human donor in good health (CMV status not recorded). Some clones in this sample may be carry-over from other donors' samples.

The CDR3 spells CASSQYGQGTNEKLFF. The CDR3 DNA follows: TGCGCCAGCAGCCAATACGGACAGGGCACTAATGAAAAACTGTTTTTT. The rearrangement links TRBV5-1 to TRBJ1-4; 8 positions match TRBD1. With V trimmed by 4 bases and J by 2 bases, 7 bases remained unmatched. The CDR3 is 16 amino acids. CDR1 and CDR2 (germline): SGHRS, YFSETQ.